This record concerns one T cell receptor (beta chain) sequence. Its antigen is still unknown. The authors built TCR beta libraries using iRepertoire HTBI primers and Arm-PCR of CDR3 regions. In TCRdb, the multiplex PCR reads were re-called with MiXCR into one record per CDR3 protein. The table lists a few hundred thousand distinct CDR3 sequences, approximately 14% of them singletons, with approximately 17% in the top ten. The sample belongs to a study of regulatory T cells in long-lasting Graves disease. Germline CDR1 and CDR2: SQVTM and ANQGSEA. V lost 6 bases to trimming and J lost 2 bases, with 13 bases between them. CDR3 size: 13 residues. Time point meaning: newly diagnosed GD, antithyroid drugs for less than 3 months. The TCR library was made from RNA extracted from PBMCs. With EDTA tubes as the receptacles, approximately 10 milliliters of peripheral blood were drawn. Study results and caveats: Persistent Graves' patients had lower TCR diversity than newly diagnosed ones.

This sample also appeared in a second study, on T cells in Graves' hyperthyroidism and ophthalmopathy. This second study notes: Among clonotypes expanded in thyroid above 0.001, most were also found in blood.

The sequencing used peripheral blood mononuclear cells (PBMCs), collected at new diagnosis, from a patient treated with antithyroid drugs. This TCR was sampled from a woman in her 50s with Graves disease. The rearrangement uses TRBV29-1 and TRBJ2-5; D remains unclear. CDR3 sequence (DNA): TGCAGCGTCAATGCCTTCGGGCAAGAGACCCAGTACTTC. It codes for CSVNAFGQETQYF.